This T cell receptor (beta chain) was sequenced in a study of T cell responses to AZD1222 COVID-19 vaccine. Study-level results: Just 6 or 7 people given AZD1222 tested seropositive at baseline.

Comments on this clone: What it binds is not known.

From germline, CDR1 is SGHVS and CDR2 FQNEAQ. CDR3 length: 14 amino acids. The junction had 6 bases not matched to a gene; V was cut back by 5 bases and J by 8 bases. The repertoire was sequenced with immunoSEQ multiplex PCR; TCRdb's copy has only in-frame clones and lacks some. The repertoire holds more than 100,000 clones, around 90% seen once, with about 2.1% in the top ten. This chain links TRBV7-8 with TRBJ2-1, with TRBD2 identical over 10 bases. The specimen was peripheral blood, collected 28 days after the second AZD1222 dose. This clonotype was sampled from an adult who received the AZD1222 COVID-19 vaccine. Written as DNA, the CDR3 is TGTGCCAGCAGCCGGGGTAGCGGGAGGTATGAGCAGTTCTTC. Amino acids: CASSRGSGRYEQFF.